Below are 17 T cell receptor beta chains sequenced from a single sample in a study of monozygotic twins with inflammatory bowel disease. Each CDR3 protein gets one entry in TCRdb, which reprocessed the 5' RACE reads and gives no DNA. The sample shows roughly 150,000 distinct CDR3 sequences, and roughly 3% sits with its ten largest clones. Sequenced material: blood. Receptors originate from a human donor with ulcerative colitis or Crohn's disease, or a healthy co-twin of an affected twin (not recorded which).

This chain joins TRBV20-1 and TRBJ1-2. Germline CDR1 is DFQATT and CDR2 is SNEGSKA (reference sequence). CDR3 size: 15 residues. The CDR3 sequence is CSANIPRSTHYGYTF.

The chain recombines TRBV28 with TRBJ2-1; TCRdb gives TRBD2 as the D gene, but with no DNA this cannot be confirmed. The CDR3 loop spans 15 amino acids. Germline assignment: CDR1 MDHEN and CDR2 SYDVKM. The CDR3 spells CASSSTSGVINEQFF.

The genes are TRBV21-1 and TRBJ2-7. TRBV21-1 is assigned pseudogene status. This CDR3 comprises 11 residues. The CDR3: CASSPRNEQYF.

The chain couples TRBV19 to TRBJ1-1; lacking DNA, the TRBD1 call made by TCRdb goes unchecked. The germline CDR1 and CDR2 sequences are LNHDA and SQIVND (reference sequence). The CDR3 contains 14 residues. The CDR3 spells CASSPRDRGTEAFF.

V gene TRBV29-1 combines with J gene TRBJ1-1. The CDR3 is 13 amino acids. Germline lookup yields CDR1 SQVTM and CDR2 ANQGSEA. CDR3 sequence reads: CSAVMDLFAEAFF.

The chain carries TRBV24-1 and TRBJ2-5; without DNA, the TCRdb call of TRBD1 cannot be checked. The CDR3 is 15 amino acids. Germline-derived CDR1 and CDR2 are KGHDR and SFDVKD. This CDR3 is CATSNFRGGIETQYF.

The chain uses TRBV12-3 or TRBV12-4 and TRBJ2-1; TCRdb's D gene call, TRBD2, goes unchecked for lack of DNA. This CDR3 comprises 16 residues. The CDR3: CASRPTSGNSYNEQFF.

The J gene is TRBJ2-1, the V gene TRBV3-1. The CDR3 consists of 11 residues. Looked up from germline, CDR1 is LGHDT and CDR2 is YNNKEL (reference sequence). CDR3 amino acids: CASSQSDEQFF.

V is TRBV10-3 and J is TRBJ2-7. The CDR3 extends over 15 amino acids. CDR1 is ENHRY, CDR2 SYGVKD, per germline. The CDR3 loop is CAIRSQAGPAYEQYF.

This chain's CDR3 is CASSRGSPYEQYF. The gene calls are TRBV19 and TRBJ2-7. CDR1 is LNHDA and CDR2 is SQIVND in the germline V gene (reference sequence). The CDR3 runs to 13 residues.

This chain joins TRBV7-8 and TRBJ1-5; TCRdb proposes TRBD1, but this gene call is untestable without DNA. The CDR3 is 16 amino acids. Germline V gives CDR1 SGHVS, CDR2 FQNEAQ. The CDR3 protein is CASSLRGGLGNQPQHF.

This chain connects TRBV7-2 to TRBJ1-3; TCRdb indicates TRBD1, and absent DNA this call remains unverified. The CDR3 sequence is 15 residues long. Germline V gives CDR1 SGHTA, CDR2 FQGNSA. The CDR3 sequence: CASSLDRGVGNTIYF.

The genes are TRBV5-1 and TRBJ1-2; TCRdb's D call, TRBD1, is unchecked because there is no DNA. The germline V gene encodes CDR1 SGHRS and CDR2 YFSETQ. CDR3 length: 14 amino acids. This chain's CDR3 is CASSRDTLRYGYTF.

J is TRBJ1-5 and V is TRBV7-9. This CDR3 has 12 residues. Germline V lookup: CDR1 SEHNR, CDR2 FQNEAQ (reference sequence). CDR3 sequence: CASSHGRQPQHF.

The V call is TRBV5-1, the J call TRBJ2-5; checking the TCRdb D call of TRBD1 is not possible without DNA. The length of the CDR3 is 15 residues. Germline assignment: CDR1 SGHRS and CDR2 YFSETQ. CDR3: CASSPRQGTQETQYF. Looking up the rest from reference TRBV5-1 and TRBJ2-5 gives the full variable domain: KAGVTQTPRYLIKTRGQQVTLSCSPISGHRSVSWYQQTPGQGLQFLFEYFSETQRNKGNFPGRFSGRQFSNSRSEMNVSTLELGDSALYLCASSPRQGTQETQYFGPGTRLLVL.

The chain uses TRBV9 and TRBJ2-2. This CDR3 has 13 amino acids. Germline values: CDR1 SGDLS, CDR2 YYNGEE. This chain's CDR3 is CASTRWGSGELFF.

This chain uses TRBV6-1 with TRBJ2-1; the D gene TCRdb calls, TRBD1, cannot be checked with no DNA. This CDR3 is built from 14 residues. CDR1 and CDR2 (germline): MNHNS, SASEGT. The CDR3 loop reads CASSEQQGASEQFF.